A single sample is the source of the 21 T cell receptor beta chains below, sequenced in a study of molecular identifiers for immune sequencing clone quantification. TCRdb itself ran the PCR reads through MiXCR, one entry per CDR3 protein. The sample holds some 320,000 distinct CDR3 sequences, 24% seen once. Sequenced input: naive CD8+ T cells from blood, with Jurkat cell RNA spiked in. The subset here: FACS-sorted CD8+CD4-CCR7+CD45RA+ naive T cells. The receptors were gathered from a human donor in good health. Some libraries in this study had Jurkat cell RNA spiked in.

This clonotype was counted at least ten times. The genes are TRBV7-9 and TRBJ1-5; D gene ambiguous. Germline V lookup: CDR1 SEHNR, CDR2 FQNEAQ (reference sequence). The V and J ends lost 6 bases and 7 bases respectively, with 10 bases between them. The CDR3 is made up of 12 amino acids. DNA for the CDR3: TGTGCCAGCAGTTTGGATATGCAGCCCCAGCATTTT. As protein: CASSLDMQPQHF.

V gene TRBV5-1 combines with J gene TRBJ2-5; D not certain. Trimming stripped 0 bases from V and 0 bases from J, with 9 bases between. CDR3 length: 15 amino acids. Germline-derived CDR1 and CDR2 are SGHRS and YFSETQ. CDR3 in amino acids: CASSLVAGHQETQYF. The CDR3 nucleotides read TGCGCCAGCAGCTTGGTGGCAGGCCACCAAGAGACCCAGTACTTC.

This clonotype was counted only a few times. The J gene is TRBJ2-1, the V gene TRBV13; 9 positions match TRBD2. This CDR3 has 15 amino acids. The V gene end was trimmed by 5 bases and the J gene end by 2 bases; junction bases not matched to a gene: 4. Germline V gene data show CDR1 as PRHDT and CDR2 as FYEKMQ (reference sequence). CDR3 DNA sequence: TGTGCCAGCAGCCCGCGGACTAGCGCCTACAATGAGCAGTTCTTC. The encoded protein is CASSPRTSAYNEQFF.

V and J are TRBV27 and TRBJ2-2, with D unclear. The germline gives CDR1 MNHEY, CDR2 SMNVEV (reference sequence). The CDR3 covers 14 residues. Trimming removed 4 bases from V and 1 base from J, with 7 bases in between. CDR3 region: CASSYNQNTGELFF. CDR3 DNA sequence: TGTGCCAGCAGTTATAATCAGAACACCGGGGAGCTGTTTTTT.

Ten or more counts support this clonotype. The chain is built from TRBV24-1 and TRBJ1-1; D not certain. Trimming took off 3 bases at V and 4 bases at J, with 20 bases between the two ends. CDR3 length: 17 residues. Germline V gives CDR1 KGHDR, CDR2 SFDVKD. The CDR3 reads CATSDGANFREGTEAFF. DNA for the CDR3: TGTGCCACCAGTGATGGAGCAAATTTTAGGGAAGGCACTGAAGCTTTCTTT.

Many counts were recorded for this clonotype. The genes are TRBV7-8 and TRBJ2-1, with no clear D. With 2 bases removed from V and 4 bases from J, the gap between germline ends came to 12 bases. CDR1 SGHVS and CDR2 FQNEAQ come from the germline V gene. The CDR3 sequence is 15 residues long. CDR3 bases: TGTGCCAGCAGCTTAAGAGACCCCCTGTACAATGAGCAGTTCTTC. Protein product: CASSLRDPLYNEQFF.

Notes on this clonotype: Being one base from a much bigger clone, this may be a read error. This chain connects TRBV5-5 to TRBJ1-1; the match to TRBD1 covers 8 bases. Germline V gene sequence: CDR1 SGHKS, CDR2 YYEKEE (reference sequence). The CDR3 has 13 residues. The CDR3 nucleotides read TGTGCCTGCAGCTACGGACAGGGAACTGAAGCTTTCTTT. It specifies CACSYGQGTEAFF.

This clonotype showed up many times. The J gene is TRBJ1-1, the V gene TRBV6-2 or TRBV6-3, with unresolved D. This CDR3 comprises 13 residues. CDR1 is MNHEY, CDR2 SVGEGT, per germline. V lost 5 bases to trimming and J lost 2 bases, with 9 bases between them. The CDR3 loop is CASSVTRNTEAFF. Written as DNA, the CDR3 is TGTGCCAGCAGTGTGACAAGAAACACTGAAGCTTTCTTT.

This clonotype was counted at least ten times. V usage is TRBV14 and J usage is TRBJ2-7; the D is unclear. The ends were cut back, 3 bases at V and 1 base at J, with 7 bases in the middle. This CDR3 comprises 13 residues. Germline V gives CDR1 SGHDN, CDR2 FVKESK. The CDR3 DNA reads as TGTGCCAGCAGCCACTCCATTTCCTACGAGCAGTACTTC. Translation gives CASSHSISYEQYF.

The V and J genes are TRBV28 and TRBJ1-6; D ambiguous. Germline loops: CDR1 MDHEN, CDR2 SYDVKM. The ends were cut back, 7 bases at V and 0 bases at J, with 10 bases in the middle. CDR3 size: 15 residues. The CDR3, as DNA: TGTGCCAGCAACCTCAGGAGCTCCTATAATTCACCCCTCCACTTT. Encoded protein: CASNLRSSYNSPLHF.

The genes are TRBV19 and TRBJ2-3, with D perhaps TRBD1 or TRBD2 (5 bases each). The germline gives CDR1 LNHDA, CDR2 SQIVND (reference sequence). Deletions cut 3 bases from V and 4 bases from J, with 14 bases between. The CDR3 is 15 amino acids. CDR3 sequence: CASSIGFGTPDTQYF. DNA for the CDR3: TGTGCCAGTAGTATCGGATTTGGGACGCCAGATACGCAGTATTTT.

This clonotype was recorded a few times. The chain is built from TRBV2 and TRBJ2-3; 9 bases line up with TRBD1. CDR1 and CDR2 from the germline V gene are SNHLY and FYNNEI. This CDR3 is 14 amino acids long. The junction had 10 bases not matched to a gene; V was cut back by 6 bases and J by 9 bases. The CDR3 DNA sequence: TGTGCCAGCAGGGCCGGGACAGGGTCTGGCACGCAGTATTTT. It yields the protein CASRAGTGSGTQYF.

With regard to this clonotype: This may be a read error, as it is one base from a much larger clone. This chain uses TRBV2 with TRBJ2-7, with D unclear. Per germline, CDR1 SNHLY and CDR2 FYNNEI. CDR3 length equals 15 residues. This CDR3 is CASSEAGSSVYKQYF. The DNA of the CDR3 is TGTGCCAGCAGTGAAGCCGGCAGCTCCGTCTACAAGCAGTACTTC.

The rearrangement uses TRBV28 and TRBJ2-7; unclear D gene. This CDR3 is built from 14 residues. CDR1 and CDR2 (germline): MDHEN, SYDVKM. V lost 2 bases and J lost 3, with 11 bases in between. Here the CDR3 reads CASSLGPSFYEQYF. DNA of the CDR3: TGTGCCAGCAGTTTAGGACCGAGTTTCTACGAGCAGTACTTC.

The V call is TRBV7-9, the J call TRBJ2-3; no clear D. V dropped 4 bases and J dropped 1 base, with 18 bases sitting between them. Germline loops: CDR1 SEHNR, CDR2 FQNEAQ (reference sequence). This CDR3 spans 17 amino acids. The CDR3 DNA reads as TGTGCCAGCAGCTCCCCCGTGGGTTACCTTCGCACAGATACGCAGTATTTT. Translated: CASSSPVGYLRTDTQYF.

The genes are TRBV19 and TRBJ2-5; D is unresolved. The CDR3 spans 14 residues. Germline CDR1 is LNHDA and CDR2 is SQIVND (reference sequence). Trimming stripped 3 bases from V and 4 bases from J, with 12 bases between. Here the CDR3 DNA reads TGTGCCAGTAGTATCAGGAACAGTCGAGAGACCCAGTACTTC. It specifies CASSIRNSRETQYF.

Note on this clonotype: The germline gene is not matched at one end of the junction; a read error may be the cause. This chain uses TRBV7-7 with TRBJ2-5; 11 nucleotides match TRBD2. CDR3 size: 16 residues. Germline lookup yields CDR1 SSHAT and CDR2 FNYEAQ (reference sequence). The CDR3 spells CASSPGLAEVQEAQYF. CDR3 bases: TGTGCCAGCAGCCCGGGACTAGCGGAGGTACAAGAGGCCCAGTACTTC. Drawing the rest from reference TRBV7-7 and TRBJ2-5, the complete variable domain is GAGVSQSPRYKVTKRGQDVTLRCDPISSHATLYWYQQALGQGPEFLTYFNYEAQPDKSGLPSDRFSAERPEGSISTLTIQRTEQRDSAMYRCASSPGLAEVQEAQYFGPGTRLLVL.

As to this clonotype: A much larger clone lies a single base off, so this may be a read error. The rearrangement links TRBV7-8 to TRBJ2-1; TRBD2 agrees at 10 bases. The CDR3 consists of 18 residues. CDR1 and CDR2 from the germline V gene are SGHVS and FQNEAQ. As DNA, the CDR3 is TGTGCCAGCAATCTTAACGCTCTCATAGCGGGGGGCCGGTATGAGCGGTTCTTC. This encodes CASNLNALIAGGRYERFF.

This clonotype was seen ten or more times. V is TRBV6-1 and J is TRBJ2-2; D unresolved. Germline V CDR1 and CDR2: MNHNS, SASEGT. The V gene lost 4 bases and the J gene lost 0 bases, with 6 bases spanning the gap. The CDR3 consists of 14 residues. For the CDR3, the DNA is TGTGCCAGCAGTGGCCGATCGAACACCGGGGAGCTGTTTTTT. Its translation is CASSGRSNTGELFF.

Concerning this clonotype: Given a much more abundant clone one base away, this may be a read error. V and J are TRBV28 and TRBJ2-3; perhaps TRBD2 as D (6 bases). CDR3 length: 12 residues. Germline CDR1 and CDR2: MDHEN and SYDVKM. CDR3 DNA: TGTGCCAGCGGTTTGGAGGGATTGACGCAGTATTTT. It translates to CASGLEGLTQYF.

In regard to this clonotype: A clone one base away is much larger, so this may be a read error. For the CDR3, the DNA is TGTGCCAGCGGCTTCCTCGACGGCTGGAGCAATCAGCCCCAGCATTTT. As protein: CASGFLDGWSNQPQHF. The J gene is TRBJ1-5, the V gene TRBV5-3, with D hard to call. TRBV5-3 is designated an ORF whose function remains uncertain. V was clipped by 8 bases and J by 1 base, with 19 bases between them. The CDR3 extends over 16 amino acids.